The clone carrying this T cell receptor beta chain was observed once. The data are from a study of blood T cell repertoires in COVID-19. Across the whole study: Acute and convalescent COVID-19 samples came from the United States, Italy and Spain. PBMCs, B-cell-depleted T cells, or T cells provided the cDNA or gDNA that made up the material.

Trimming removed 4 bases from V and 9 bases from J; junction bases left unmatched: 5. Germline loops: CDR1 KGHDR, CDR2 SFDVKD. The CDR3 consists of 14 residues. Original processing notes: Reference gene primer amplification in the assay estimated nucleated cell counts. Sequenced by immunoSEQ multiplex PCR; TCRdb stores in-frame clones only, minus some. The V and J calls and clone size were taken over from that table, and D and trimming were inferred from the DNA. The table lists approximately 72,000 clones, approximately 85% of them singletons. Specimen: peripheral blood. This chain links TRBV24-1 with TRBJ2-1; the match to TRBD2 covers 10 bases. The clonotype comes from a woman aged 80 or over with active or convalescent COVID-19. The CDR3, as DNA: TGTGCCACCAGTGAACCTAGCGGGGGTGGTGAGCAGTTCTTC. This gives the protein CATSEPSGGGEQFF.